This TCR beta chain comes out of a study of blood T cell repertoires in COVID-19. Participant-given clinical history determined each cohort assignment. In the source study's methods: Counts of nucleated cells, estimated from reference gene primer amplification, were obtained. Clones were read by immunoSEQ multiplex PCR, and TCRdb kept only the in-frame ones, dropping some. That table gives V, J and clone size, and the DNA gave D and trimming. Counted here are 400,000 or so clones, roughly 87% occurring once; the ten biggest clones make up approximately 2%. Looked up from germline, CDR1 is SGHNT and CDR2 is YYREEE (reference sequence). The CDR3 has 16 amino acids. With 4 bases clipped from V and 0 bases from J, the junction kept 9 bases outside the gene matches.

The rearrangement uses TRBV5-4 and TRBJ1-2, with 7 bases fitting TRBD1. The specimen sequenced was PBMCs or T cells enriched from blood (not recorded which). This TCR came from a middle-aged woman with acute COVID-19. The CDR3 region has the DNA TGTGCCAGCAGCCAACAACAGGGGCTGGCTAACTATGGCTACACCTTC. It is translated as CASSQQQGLANYGYTF.